What follows are 27 T cell receptor beta chains derived from one specimen sequenced in a study of control samples from healthy donors and cancer patients. Profiling relied on immunoSEQ multiplex PCR, and the TCRdb table lists in-frame clones only, not all of them. Among about 73,000 clones listed, about 90% were seen once. The sequencing sample was made of blood. The receptors derive from a woman in her forties or fifties in good health.

The CDR3 bases are TGTGCCAGCAGCCCCATCAATGAGCAGTTCTTC. Protein sequence: CASSPINEQFF. The rearrangement links TRBV7-2 to TRBJ2-1; unclear D gene. Trimming removed 5 bases from V and 6 bases from J, with 5 bases in between. The CDR3 runs 11 residues. Germline CDR1 and CDR2: SGHTA and FQGNSA.

The chain couples TRBV7-2 to TRBJ1-1; D gene unclear. V was clipped by 4 bases and J by 0 bases, with 9 bases between them. The CDR3 runs 14 residues. Germline V gives CDR1 SGHTA, CDR2 FQGNSA. CDR3 coding DNA: TGTGCCAGCAGCTCCCTTGACCTGAACACTGAAGCTTTCTTT. It yields the protein CASSSLDLNTEAFF.

The chain employs TRBV9 and TRBJ2-5; D tentatively fits TRBD1 or TRBD2 (5 bases each). Germline CDR1 is SGDLS and CDR2 is YYNGEE. The CDR3 spans 16 residues. Deletions cut 1 base from V and 2 bases from J, with 15 bases between. The CDR3 DNA reads TGTGCCAGCAGCGTATCCACTTTTTGGGGGCAAGAGACCCAGTACTTC. It specifies CASSVSTFWGQETQYF.

Remarks on this clone: This CDR3 is also generated by other DNA sequences in the sample. The chain links TRBV5-1 to TRBJ2-2; 10 positions match TRBD1. There are 15 residues in the CDR3. Germline CDR1 SGHRS, CDR2 YFSETQ. The ends lost 4 bases at V and 6 bases at J; junction bases unmatched: 6. CDR3: CASSQRTGGAGELFF. The DNA for the CDR3 is TGCGCCAGCAGCCAAAGGACAGGGGGGGCCGGGGAGCTGTTTTTT.

A single count supports this clone. The CDR3 spells CSGWEDTEAFF. Here the CDR3 DNA reads TGCAGTGGGTGGGAGGACACTGAAGCTTTCTTT. This sequence joins TRBV20-1 and TRBJ1-1; D is unclear. V gave up 7 bases and J gave up 3 bases, with 9 bases separating them. CDR3 length: 11 residues. Germline loops: CDR1 DFQATT, CDR2 SNEGSKA (reference sequence).

The rearrangement uses TRBV28 and TRBJ2-7; possible D gene TRBD2, 7 bases. Germline values: CDR1 MDHEN, CDR2 SYDVKM. The CDR3 loop spans 22 amino acids. Trimming took 3 bases from V and 3 from J, leaving 36 bases between them. The CDR3 region has the DNA TGTGCCAGCAGTTTGGCCGGGGGGCGGAACCCCTCTCCCTCCTTCTCTCTCTACGAGCAGTACTTC. Its translation: CASSLAGGRNPSPSFSLYEQYF.

V and J are TRBV30 and TRBJ2-7; 7 bases are a match to TRBD2. J was trimmed by 6 bases and V by 0 bases; bases with no gene match: 2. CDR1 and CDR2 from the germline V gene are GTSNPN and SVGIG (reference sequence). The CDR3 spans 12 residues. The CDR3, as DNA: TGTGCCTGGAGTGTAGCGGGGCTCGAGCAGTACTTC. It specifies CAWSVAGLEQYF.

This clone was counted between two and nine times. This chain links TRBV7-8 with TRBJ2-1; 7 bases align to TRBD1. The CDR3 consists of 17 residues. J lost 0 bases, V lost 0 bases, and 5 bases had no gene match. Germline V gene sequence: CDR1 SGHVS, CDR2 FQNEAQ. CDR3 coding DNA: TGTGCCAGCAGCTTAGCTTGGACAGGCAGCTCCTACAATGAGCAGTTCTTC. Translated, it gives CASSLAWTGSSYNEQFF.

CDR3 protein: CASSQDAGTSYEQYF. The DNA for the CDR3 is TGTGCCAGCAGCCAAGATGCGGGAACCTCCTACGAGCAGTACTTC. The chain carries TRBV3-1 (or the pseudogene TRBV3-2) and TRBJ2-7; D is perhaps TRBD2 (6 bases). The V and J ends lost 0 bases and 0 bases respectively, with 9 bases between them. The CDR3 has 15 residues. Per the germline V gene, CDR1 is LGHDT and CDR2 is YNNKEL (reference sequence).

The chain has TRBV5-1 and TRBJ2-1; the match to TRBD2 covers 9 bases. This CDR3 is 18 amino acids long. Germline CDR1 SGHRS, CDR2 YFSETQ. J was trimmed by 5 bases and V by 6 bases; bases with no gene match: 18. The CDR3 nucleotides read TGCGCCAGCACACAAGGGTTAGCGGGAGTGCCTCTAAACAATGAGCAGTTCTTC. It translates to CASTQGLAGVPLNNEQFF.

The chain recombines TRBV5-1 with TRBJ2-3, with D possibly matching TRBD2 (5 bases). The CDR3 extends over 16 amino acids. In germline, CDR1 is SGHRS, CDR2 YFSETQ. V was pared by 3 bases and J by 3 bases, with 17 bases between. The CDR3 region has the DNA TGCGCCAGCAGCTGGGCGGCCGGGGTCCAAACAGATACGCAGTATTTT. Its translation: CASSWAAGVQTDTQYF.

V gene TRBV30 combines with J gene TRBJ2-7; a weak D match, TRBD1 (5 bases). CDR1 is GTSNPN, CDR2 SVGIG, per germline (reference sequence). V lost 3 bases, J lost 2 bases, and 11 bases lay in between. The CDR3 covers 13 residues. CDR3 bases: TGTGCCTGGAGGTGGGGCGAAACCTACGAGCAGTACTTC. Translation: CAWRWGETYEQYF.

Concerning this clone: This sample also contains other DNA sequences that code for the same CDR3. The chain links TRBV6-6 to TRBJ1-3; D ambiguous. The germline gives CDR1 MNHNY, CDR2 SVGAGI (reference sequence). This CDR3 is built from 14 residues. V dropped 2 bases and J dropped 0 bases, with 5 bases sitting between them. The CDR3 sequence: CASSYRDSGNTIYF. CDR3 in DNA: TGTGCCAGCAGTTACAGGGACTCTGGAAACACCATATATTTT.

The count of this clone is one. The genes are TRBV27 and TRBJ2-3, with 8 bases lining up with TRBD1. The CDR3 loop spans 15 amino acids. V was clipped by 6 bases and J by 4 bases; unmatched bases: 9. Germline V lookup: CDR1 MNHEY, CDR2 SMNVEV (reference sequence). The CDR3 DNA reads as TGTGCCAGCAGCCAACCTCGGACAGGGTCAGATACGCAGTATTTT. It yields the protein CASSQPRTGSDTQYF.

The chain links TRBV12-3 or TRBV12-4 to TRBJ1-1; no definite D call. This CDR3 is built from 13 residues. With 6 bases removed from V and 4 bases from J, the gap between germline ends came to 12 bases. CDR3 loop: CASRGGFSTEAFF. The CDR3 region has the DNA TGTGCCAGCAGAGGAGGGTTCAGCACTGAAGCTTTCTTT.

The chain joins TRBV19 to TRBJ2-7, with 9 bases matching TRBD2. Germline CDR1 reads LNHDA; CDR2 reads SQIVND (reference sequence). This CDR3 contains 15 residues. V shed 4 bases, J shed 3 bases, and the junction held 7 bases outside the gene matches. The CDR3 coding sequence is TGTGCCAGTAGTACGGCTAGCGGGATGAACTACGAGCAGTACTTC. It specifies CASSTASGMNYEQYF. Together with reference TRBV19 and TRBJ2-7, the CDR3 gives the full variable domain: DGGITQSPKYLFRKEGQNVTLSCEQNLNHDAMYWYRQDPGQGLRLIYYSQIVNDFQKGDIAEGYSVSREKKESFPLTVTSAQKNPTAFYLCASSTASGMNYEQYFGPGTRLTVT.

V and J are TRBV30 and TRBJ1-1; no definite D call. Germline V CDR1 and CDR2: GTSNPN, SVGIG (reference sequence). The CDR3 contains 14 residues. Trimming took off 2 bases at V and 1 base at J, with 11 bases between the two ends. CDR3: CAWSLRGGNTEAFF. CDR3 nucleotide sequence: TGTGCCTGGAGTCTACGGGGAGGGAACACTGAAGCTTTCTTT.

The chain joins TRBV29-1 to TRBJ2-7; unclear D gene. CDR3 length equals 9 residues. Germline CDR1 is SQVTM and CDR2 is ANQGSEA. This chain's CDR3 is CSMGYEQYF. The CDR3 region has the DNA TGCAGTATGGGGTACGAGCAGTACTTC.

V gene TRBV2 combines with J gene TRBJ2-5, with D possibly being TRBD1 or TRBD2 (5 bases each). V gave up 4 bases and J gave up 1 base, with 7 bases separating them. The CDR3 runs to 13 residues. CDR1 is SNHLY and CDR2 is FYNNEI in the germline V gene. This CDR3 is CASSGDAQETQYF. The DNA for the CDR3 is TGTGCCAGCAGTGGGGACGCCCAAGAGACCCAGTACTTC.

With regard to this clone: Other DNA sequences of this sample code for an identical CDR3. The rearrangement uses TRBV7-2 and TRBJ1-4; 9 nucleotides align to TRBD1. Looked up from germline, CDR1 is SGHTA and CDR2 is FQGNSA. The ends lost 1 base at V and 8 bases at J; junction bases unmatched: 8. The CDR3 is 16 amino acids. The CDR3 DNA reads as TGTGCCAGCAGCTTAGGTATTGGGACAGGGCAAGAAAAACTGTTTTTT. Residues: CASSLGIGTGQEKLFF.

This clone was observed once. The V call is TRBV11-2, the J call TRBJ1-1; D gene uncertain. Germline CDR1 is SGHAT and CDR2 is FQNNGV. Trimming removed 1 base at V and 11 bases at J, with 14 bases between. This CDR3 has 13 residues. The CDR3 reads CASSLAEHAPAFF. The CDR3, as DNA: TGTGCCAGCAGCTTAGCCGAACACGCCCCGGCTTTCTTT.

The J gene is TRBJ2-7, the V gene TRBV6-6; D is ambiguous. This CDR3 is 15 amino acids long. Germline assignment: CDR1 MNHNY and CDR2 SVGAGI (reference sequence). Trimming took off 5 bases at V and 3 bases at J, with 17 bases between the two ends. The DNA for the CDR3 is TGTGCCAGCAGTCAGTTGAGGATCCTCAACTACGAGCAGTACTTC. It is translated as CASSQLRILNYEQYF.

V gene TRBV4-1 combines with J gene TRBJ2-7; 7 nucleotides align to TRBD1. Germline assignment: CDR1 MGHRA and CDR2 YSYEKL. The trim removed 6 bases at V and 2 bases at J, leaving 10 bases unmatched. The CDR3 spans 15 residues. The CDR3 DNA reads as TGCGCCAGCAGTCTGGATAGGGGGCGCGCCTACGAGCAGTACTTC. This gives the protein CASSLDRGRAYEQYF.

This clone was detected a few times. The V gene is TRBV10-3, the J gene TRBJ2-1; 8 nucleotides line up with TRBD1. CDR1 and CDR2 (germline): ENHRY, SYGVKD. J was trimmed by 5 bases and V by 6 bases; bases with no gene match: 6. The CDR3 covers 14 residues. CDR3 DNA: TGTGCCATCAGGAGCACGGACAGGGACAATGAGCAGTTCTTC. It encodes CAIRSTDRDNEQFF.

The chain is built from TRBV12-3 or TRBV12-4 and TRBJ1-4; D ambiguous. Trimming removed 6 bases at V and 6 bases at J, with 11 bases between. The CDR3 covers 13 residues. As DNA, the CDR3 is TGTGCCAGCAGGCCGGGTAGTGATGAAAAACTGTTTTTT. Its translation: CASRPGSDEKLFF.

The rearrangement joins TRBV18 to TRBJ2-7; D remains unclear. The V gene lost 2 bases and the J gene lost 5 bases, with 7 bases spanning the gap. The CDR3 is 12 residues long. CDR1 and CDR2 (germline): KGHSH, LQKENI. The CDR3 reads CASSPSGHEQYF. The DNA for the CDR3 is TGTGCCAGCTCACCATCGGGCCACGAGCAGTACTTC.

The gene calls are TRBV6-5 and TRBJ2-1; D possibly matches TRBD1 or TRBD2 (5 bases each). CDR1 and CDR2 (germline): MNHEY, SVGAGI. V was pared by 6 bases and J by 7 bases, with 13 bases between. This CDR3 is 13 amino acids long. The CDR3 DNA sequence: TGTGCCAGCAGCCAAGAGGGACCTAATGAGCAGTTCTTC. It encodes CASSQEGPNEQFF.